The 6 T cell receptor beta chains below all came from one sample that was sequenced in a study of CD8+CD57+ T cells in acquired aplastic anemia. TCR beta VDJ combinations and CDR3 sequences were profiled from genomic DNA. TCRdb processed the reads anew with MiXCR; each CDR3 protein has one entry. The sample comprises approximately 80,000 distinct CDR3 sequences, just over 70% of which are singletons, and approximately 81% rests with the top ten. Patients sequenced had flow cytometry evidence of CD8+CD57+ cell expansion. Source material: sorted CD4+, CD8+, or CD8+CD57+ T cells (not recorded which) from PBMCs. The receptors originated from a human donor with aplastic anemia.

V is TRBV7-2 and J is TRBJ2-3; no clear D gene. The germline V and J ends were trimmed by 8 bases and 4 bases, with 10 bases remaining between them. CDR1 and CDR2 from the germline V gene are SGHTA and FQGNSA. The CDR3 consists of 12 residues. The CDR3 region has the DNA TGTGCCAGCGGCCAGACCCCAGATACGCAGTATTTT. Encoded protein: CASGQTPDTQYF.

V and J are TRBV24-1 and TRBJ2-1; a possible D gene is TRBD2 (5 bases). In germline, CDR1 is KGHDR, CDR2 SFDVKD. V dropped 11 bases and J dropped 5 bases, with 18 bases sitting between them. The CDR3 spans 14 residues. DNA for the CDR3: TGTGCCAGCTCACCACCCGGGGAAGACAATGAGCAGTTCTTC. Encoded protein: CASSPPGEDNEQFF.

V and J are TRBV7-9 and TRBJ1-1, with D maybe TRBD1 (5 bases). Per germline, CDR1 SEHNR and CDR2 FQNEAQ (reference sequence). V lost 3 bases, J lost 5 bases, and 13 bases lay in between. This CDR3 region has 14 residues. CDR3 protein: CASSLVGEGTEAFF. CDR3 bases: TGTGCCAGCAGCTTGGTAGGGGAGGGGACTGAAGCTTTCTTT.

This clonotype has a handful of counts. The J gene is TRBJ2-5, the V gene TRBV25-1; D unresolved. The CDR3 has 14 residues. The germline V and J ends were trimmed by 7 bases and 2 bases, with 14 bases remaining between them. Germline CDR1 MGHDK, CDR2 SYGVNS. The CDR3 sequence is CASTGSDRQETQYF. For the CDR3, the DNA is TGTGCCAGCACCGGCTCGGACCGACAAGAGACCCAGTACTTC. The whole variable domain, filled in from reference TRBV25-1 and TRBJ2-5, reads EADIYQTPRYLVIGTGKKITLECSQTMGHDKMYWYQQDPGMELHLIHYSYGVNSTEKGDLSSESTVSRIRTEHFPLTLESARPSHTSQYLCASTGSDRQETQYFGPGTRLLVL.

Many counts were recorded for this clonotype. V gene TRBV9 combines with J gene TRBJ2-7; tentative D call: TRBD1 (5 bases). There are 16 residues in the CDR3. Germline loops: CDR1 SGDLS, CDR2 YYNGEE. Trimming cost V 1 base and J 6 bases, with 20 bases left between them. CDR3 in amino acids: CASSVSEARVSGEQYF. In nucleotides, the CDR3 is TGTGCCAGCAGCGTATCCGAGGCCAGGGTGTCTGGCGAGCAGTACTTC.

This chain uses TRBV25-1 with TRBJ1-1, with D perhaps TRBD1 (5 bases). Germline-derived CDR1 and CDR2 are MGHDK and SYGVNS. Trimming removed 3 bases from V and 5 bases from J, with 10 bases in between. CDR3 length equals 13 residues. DNA for the CDR3: TGTGCCAGCAGTGAGGCAGGGAGGACTGAAGCTTTCTTT. Protein: CASSEAGRTEAFF.